These 2 T cell receptor beta chains share one sample of origin, sequenced in a study of metastatic and nonmetastatic thyroid tumors. There were no patients who had received any treatment before thyroid surgery. TCRdb recomputed clones from the PCR reads via MiXCR. Of roughly 19,000 clones in the sample, 24% were seen once. Sequenced sample: tumor tissue. The receptors derive from a female donor with papillary thyroid cancer or a benign thyroid nodule (not recorded which). Some clones in this sample may be carry-over from other donors' samples.

The V gene is TRBV20-1, the J gene TRBJ2-5, with TRBD1 as a possible D gene (6 bases). V gave up 2 bases and J gave up 0 bases, with 7 bases separating them. CDR1 and CDR2 from the germline V gene are DFQATT and SNEGSKA (reference sequence). This CDR3 has 13 amino acids. The CDR3 is CSARTGNQETQYF. Here the CDR3 DNA reads TGCAGTGCTAGAACAGGGAACCAAGAGACCCAGTACTTC.

This clone was seen more than once but under ten times. Other DNA sequences of this sample code for an identical CDR3. V gene TRBV20-1 combines with J gene TRBJ2-7, with D possibly called TRBD1 or TRBD2 (5 bases each). Per germline, CDR1 DFQATT and CDR2 SNEGSKA (reference sequence). With 4 bases removed from V and 3 bases from J, the gap between germline ends came to 13 bases. CDR3 length: 13 residues. In DNA form, the CDR3 reads TGCAGTGCTAAGGGGAGTTTAGACTACGAGCAGTACTTC. It encodes CSAKGSLDYEQYF.